This T cell receptor (beta chain) came from a study of blood T cell repertoires in COVID-19. Study information: COVID-19 samples collected from the United States, Italy and Spain covered acute and convalescent phases. From T cells, B-cell-depleted T cells, or PBMCs came the material, which was cDNA or gDNA.

This clone has more than one count but fewer than ten. In the study's own analysis: By means of reference gene primer amplification, nucleated cell counts were estimated. Assay used: immunoSEQ multiplex PCR; TCRdb lists only in-frame clones, some missing. Clonal size and the V and J genes are those of that table, whereas D and trimming came from the DNA. Of about 90,000 clones listed, 80% to 90% were seen once; the top ten hold about 13%. The germline V and J ends were trimmed by 4 bases and 4 bases, with 15 bases remaining between them. This CDR3 has 15 amino acids. Germline V gene lookup returns CDR1 SGHDT and CDR2 YYEEEE.

The TCR was taken from a human donor in a cohort sampled during active COVID-19. This chain connects TRBV5-6 to TRBJ1-3, with D unresolved. Sequenced material: peripheral blood. CDR3 sequence reads: CASSPRSGGGNTIYF. In DNA, the CDR3 is TGTGCCAGCAGCCCCCGGTCCGGCGGGGGAAACACCATATATTTT.